The T cell receptor beta chain under discussion was sequenced for a study of OX40 agonist ivuxolimab in advanced cancers. Study in general: Patients' therapy was ivuxolimab, an antibody that acts as an agonist of OX40 (CD134). Study results and limitations: Specificity for antigen went undetermined in the expanded peripheral T cells.

If patients had autoimmune disease history or systemic immunosuppression, they were excluded. Generated by immunoSEQ multiplex PCR, the TCRdb table keeps only in-frame clones and is missing some. Of roughly 50,000 clones listed, 70% to 90% are singletons. Of note for this clone: Antigen specificity is unknown.

Losses at the gene ends were 6 bases for V and 1 base for J; bases not matched to a gene: 7. CDR1 is KGHSH, CDR2 LQKENI, per germline. The CDR3 consists of 15 residues. The specimen comprised CD4+ or CD8+ T cells sorted from blood, sampled in a trial of the OX40 agonist ivuxolimab. The clonotype comes from an adult with an advanced solid tumor such as melanoma, head and neck, liver or kidney cancer. The chain uses TRBV18 and TRBJ2-3, with 7 bases that match TRBD2. CDR3: CASSYGLVGTDTQYF. In nucleotides, the CDR3 is TGTGCCAGCTCGTACGGACTAGTAGGCACAGATACGCAGTATTTT. Using reference TRBV18 and TRBJ2-3 for the parts outside the CDR3, the full variable domain is NAGVMQNPRHLVRRRGQEARLRCSPMKGHSHVYWYRQLPEEGLKFMVYLQKENIIDESGMPKERFSAEFPKEGPSILRIQQVVRGDSAAYFCASSYGLVGTDTQYFGPGTRLTVL.